These 14 T cell receptor beta chains were all obtained from the same sample, sequenced in a study of T cells in placental villitis. This was the immunoSEQ v4 assay. TCRdb's table, derived via immunoSEQ multiplex PCR, lists solely in-frame clones and lacks some. The repertoire holds 500 to 600 clones, with around 97% as singletons. The sample comprised placental tissue containing maternal and fetal cells. These receptor sequences come from a human donor in good health; the placental T cells may come from both mother and fetus.

This clone came up once. The V gene is TRBV7-8, the J gene TRBJ2-1; 10 nucleotides align to TRBD2. The CDR3 is 19 amino acids. The germline V gene has CDR1 SGHVS and CDR2 FQNEAQ. Germline trimming cut 5 bases from V and 4 bases from J; bases unmatched to any gene: 17. In DNA form, the CDR3 reads TGTGCCAGCAGCCAAACCCCCCGACCGCTAGCGGGAGAGTACAATGAGCAGTTCTTC. This encodes CASSQTPRPLAGEYNEQFF.

The gene calls are TRBV3-1 (or the pseudogene TRBV3-2) and TRBJ1-2; D ambiguous. The CDR3 runs to 12 residues. Germline V CDR1 and CDR2: LGHDT, YNNKEL (reference sequence). V was clipped by 4 bases and J by 5 bases, with 8 bases between them. CDR3 in amino acids: CASSRSTYGYTF. Here the CDR3 DNA reads TGTGCCAGCAGCCGATCCACTTATGGCTACACCTTC.

V usage is TRBV19 and J usage is TRBJ2-5, with D maybe TRBD2 (6 bases). This CDR3 has 15 residues. Germline assignment: CDR1 LNHDA and CDR2 SQIVND (reference sequence). V dropped 0 bases and J dropped 1 base, with 9 bases sitting between them. Written as DNA, the CDR3 is TGTGCCAGTAGTATAGATGGGACTTCCCAAGAGACCCAGTACTTC. This sequence encodes CASSIDGTSQETQYF. Supplemented by reference TRBV19 and TRBJ2-5, the full variable domain reads DGGITQSPKYLFRKEGQNVTLSCEQNLNHDAMYWYRQDPGQGLRLIYYSQIVNDFQKGDIAEGYSVSREKKESFPLTVTSAQKNPTAFYLCASSIDGTSQETQYFGPGTRLLVL.

The chain joins TRBV7-3 to TRBJ2-1; 11 nucleotides align to TRBD2. V was pared by 5 bases and J by 0 bases, with 15 bases of the junction left unmatched. Germline V gene data show CDR1 as SGHTA and CDR2 as FQGTGA. The CDR3 runs to 20 residues. The CDR3 DNA follows: TGTGCCAGCAGCCCTAGGACTAGCGGGCTTGCGGGGAGCTCCTACAATGAGCAGTTCTTC. This encodes CASSPRTSGLAGSSYNEQFF.

The chain recombines TRBV14 with TRBJ2-1; TRBD2 aligns across 11 bases. Per the germline V gene, CDR1 is SGHDN and CDR2 is FVKESK. The V gene end was trimmed by 3 bases and the J gene end by 10 bases; junction bases not matched to a gene: 14. This CDR3 spans 17 amino acids. CDR3 in amino acids: CASSQASSGRFIQEQFF. The CDR3 bases are TGTGCCAGCAGCCAGGCCTCTAGCGGGAGGTTCATACAGGAGCAGTTCTTC. The full variable domain, with the rest looked up from reference TRBV14 and TRBJ2-1, is EAGVTQFPSHSVIEKGQTVTLRCDPISGHDNLYWYRRVMGKEIKFLLHFVKESKQDESGMPNNRFLAERTGGTYSTLKVQPAELEDSGVYFCASSQASSGRFIQEQFFGPGTRLTVL.

This sequence joins TRBV4-3 and TRBJ2-2; either TRBD1 or TRBD2 may fit D (6 bases each). The germline V and J ends were trimmed by 1 base and 5 bases, with 11 bases remaining between them. This CDR3 region has 15 residues. Germline values: CDR1 LGHNA, CDR2 YSLEER. CDR3 protein: CASSQGGGPTGELFF. CDR3 DNA sequence: TGCGCCAGCAGCCAAGGTGGGGGGCCTACCGGGGAGCTGTTTTTT.

The chain employs TRBV2 and TRBJ2-7, with 8 nucleotides matching TRBD2. Germline V lookup: CDR1 SNHLY, CDR2 FYNNEI. V shed 7 bases and J 7 bases; nucleotides not matched to a gene: 15. This CDR3 spans 15 amino acids. DNA for the CDR3: TGTGCCAGCACCGAAACCAGCGGGGGATTCCTTGAGCAGTACTTC. It translates to CASTETSGGFLEQYF.

V gene TRBV7-8 combines with J gene TRBJ2-5; D gene uncertain. CDR1 is SGHVS and CDR2 is FQNEAQ in the germline V gene. The CDR3 sequence is 12 residues long. V dropped 5 bases and J dropped 4 bases, with 8 bases sitting between them. The chain's CDR3 is CASSPTSETQYF. The CDR3 nucleotides read TGTGCCAGCAGCCCTACTTCAGAGACCCAGTACTTC.

The V and J genes are TRBV5-1 and TRBJ1-6; 10 bases are shared with TRBD1. The CDR3 is made up of 15 amino acids. V lost 3 bases to trimming and J lost 5 bases; unmatched junction nucleotides: 2. Germline V gene lookup returns CDR1 SGHRS and CDR2 YFSETQ. This CDR3 reads CASSSDRGHNSPLHF. CDR3 DNA: TGCGCCAGCAGCTCAGACAGGGGGCATAATTCACCCCTCCACTTT. Full variable domain (rest looked up from reference TRBV5-1 and TRBJ1-6): KAGVTQTPRYLIKTRGQQVTLSCSPISGHRSVSWYQQTPGQGLQFLFEYFSETQRNKGNFPGRFSGRQFSNSRSEMNVSTLELGDSALYLCASSSDRGHNSPLHFGNGTRLTVT.

The J gene is TRBJ2-5, the V gene TRBV7-2; no reliable D call. CDR1 and CDR2 (germline): SGHTA, FQGNSA. V was clipped by 0 bases and J by 2 bases, with 10 bases between them. This CDR3 comprises 15 residues. The CDR3 coding sequence is TGTGCCAGCAGCTTAGCCGTCTATCATCAAGAGACCCAGTACTTC. It is translated as CASSLAVYHQETQYF.

The V gene is TRBV7-2, the J gene TRBJ2-3; a possible D gene is TRBD2 (6 bases). V was shortened by 5 bases and J by 1 base, with 13 bases between the two germline ends. From germline, CDR1 is SGHTA and CDR2 FQGNSA. The CDR3 runs to 15 residues. The CDR3 bases are TGTGCCAGCAGCCACCGGGGGACTCGCACAGATACGCAGTATTTT. Amino acids: CASSHRGTRTDTQYF.

This rearrangement joins TRBV6-5 to TRBJ1-2; D gene uncertain. The V gene lost 2 bases and the J gene lost 5 bases, with 18 bases spanning the gap. In germline, CDR1 is MNHEY, CDR2 SVGAGI. The CDR3 is 16 residues long. CDR3 protein: CASSYTFLRSGYGYTF. CDR3 in DNA: TGTGCCAGCAGTTACACCTTCCTACGGTCTGGGTATGGCTACACCTTC.

The chain carries TRBV6-5 and TRBJ2-4, with D possibly being TRBD2 (6 bases). Trimming shortened V by 6 bases and J by 6 bases, and 18 bases separated the two germline ends. The CDR3 runs 15 residues. CDR1 and CDR2 from the germline V gene are MNHEY and SVGAGI. CDR3 region: CASSTTGTGGNIQYF. CDR3 in DNA: TGTGCCAGCAGCACGACCGGGACCGGGGGAAACATTCAGTACTTC.

This chain links TRBV19 with TRBJ2-3, with D possibly being TRBD1 (7 bases). Germline lookup yields CDR1 LNHDA and CDR2 SQIVND (reference sequence). There are 15 residues in the CDR3. V was trimmed by 5 bases and J by 6 bases, leaving 18 bases between them. The CDR3 protein is CASSAGQGVVDTQYF. The CDR3 region has the DNA TGTGCCAGTAGTGCGGGGCAGGGGGTTGTCGATACGCAGTATTTT.